This TCR beta chain was documented in a study of response to subunit inactivated influenza vaccine. TCRdb analysed the RT-PCR reads with MiXCR anew, one entry per CDR3 protein. The sample holds around 710,000 distinct CDR3 sequences; approximately 15% are singletons and the top ten take 6% to 7%. V was pared by 9 bases and J by 7 bases, with 16 bases between. This CDR3 comprises 14 residues. In germline, CDR1 is MDHEN, CDR2 SYDVKM. This clonotype was detected many times. The receptor was derived from a man aged 50-59 years who received an inactivated influenza vaccine. The chain employs TRBV28 and TRBJ1-6; D not certain. The sequencing used PBMCs from blood, collected approximately 15 days before vaccination. The DNA for the CDR3 is TGTGCCAGTGTTTCTTGGGGAGGGAATTCACCCCTCCACTTT. Protein: CASVSWGGNSPLHF.